This T cell receptor beta chain was recovered during a study of regulatory T cells in long-lasting Graves disease. Construction of the TCR beta libraries employed iRepertoire HTBI primers in conjunction with Arm-PCR of CDR3 regions. One entry per CDR3 protein results from TCRdb running MiXCR on the multiplex PCR reads. This table holds about 200,000 distinct CDR3 sequences, approximately 18% found once. This clonotype was detected many times. The germline CDR1 and CDR2 sequences are DFQATT and SNEGSKA (reference sequence). This CDR3 comprises 14 residues. V was pared by 5 bases and J by 9 bases, with 13 bases of the junction left unmatched. Time point noted: newly diagnosed GD, antithyroid drugs for less than 3 months. PBMCs were the source of the RNA used for TCR sequencing. The same sample was also used in a study of T cells in Graves' hyperthyroidism and ophthalmopathy. That study adds: Stable hyperthyroidism: no ophthalmopathy progression over 18 months of follow-up. For the diagnoses, clinical symptoms, serum thyroxine and TRAb, thyroid ultrasound and orbital computed tomography were used.

Sequences were derived from peripheral blood mononuclear cells (PBMCs), sampled at new diagnosis, from a patient treated with antithyroid drugs. The chain links TRBV20-1 to TRBJ2-5, with 9 nucleotides matching TRBD2. The clonotype was recovered from a young woman with Graves disease. CDR3 DNA sequence: TGCAGTGCTCCCTATCTAGCGGGGCGGGCGGCCCAGTACTTC. It translates to CSAPYLAGRAAQYF.